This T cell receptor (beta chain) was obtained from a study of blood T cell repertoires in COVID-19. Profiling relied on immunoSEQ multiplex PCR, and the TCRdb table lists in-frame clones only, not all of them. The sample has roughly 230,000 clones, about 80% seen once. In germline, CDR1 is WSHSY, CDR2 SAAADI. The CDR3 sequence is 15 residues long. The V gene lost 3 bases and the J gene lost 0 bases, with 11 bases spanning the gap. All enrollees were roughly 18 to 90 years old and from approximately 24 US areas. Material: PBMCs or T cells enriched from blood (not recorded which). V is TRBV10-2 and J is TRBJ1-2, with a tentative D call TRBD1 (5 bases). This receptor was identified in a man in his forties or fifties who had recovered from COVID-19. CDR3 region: CASSDIQGTNYGYTF. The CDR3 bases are TGCGCCAGCAGTGATATCCAGGGAACTAACTATGGCTACACCTTC.